This is a list of T cell receptor beta chains from one sample in a study of cytomegalovirus exposure and HLA in healthy donors. Assay used: immunoSEQ multiplex PCR; TCRdb lists only in-frame clones, some missing. The sample lists 150,000 to 200,000 clones, roughly nine tenths seen once, with 9% to 12% in the top ten. The sequenced sample was PBMCs. These receptors originate from a young woman in good health and CMV-seropositive. Each CDR3 is given without its conserved first and last residue. The order of the fields is V gene, clone size, J gene, CDR3 protein. Clone size, where shown, is once, few, many, or a class for clones that have expanded.

V gene: TRBV27; clone size: -; J gene: TRBJ2-1; CDR3 protein: ASREDSYNEQF
V gene: TRBV30; clone size: -; J gene: TRBJ1-2; CDR3 protein: AWSLLTGDYGYT
V gene: TRBV6-1; clone size: -; J gene: TRBJ2-7; CDR3 protein: ASKWLAGGSYEQY
V gene: TRBV7-7; clone size: few; J gene: TRBJ2-5; CDR3 protein: ASRGGGAGETQY
V gene: TRBV7-9; clone size: -; J gene: TRBJ1-2; CDR3 protein: ASSQGLGQGPYYGYT
V gene: TRBV6-6; clone size: -; J gene: TRBJ2-5; CDR3 protein: ASIQAGEETQY
V gene: TRBV7-2; clone size: -; J gene: TRBJ2-7; CDR3 protein: ASSRTAASYEQY
V gene: TRBV11-2; clone size: -; J gene: TRBJ2-1; CDR3 protein: ASSFSSSGDYNEQF
V gene: TRBV30; clone size: -; J gene: TRBJ2-7; CDR3 protein: AWSSLAGAFNEQY
V gene: TRBV13; clone size: -; J gene: TRBJ2-1; CDR3 protein: ASSPRLAGPRSSYNEQF
V gene: TRBV6-5; clone size: few; J gene: TRBJ1-2; CDR3 protein: ASRYTGGPNYGYT
V gene: TRBV7-2; clone size: large; J gene: TRBJ2-7; CDR3 protein: ASSFSGSYEQY
V gene: TRBV10-1; clone size: -; J gene: TRBJ1-1; CDR3 protein: ASSEGTSGTEAF
V gene: TRBV6-5; clone size: -; J gene: TRBJ2-3; CDR3 protein: ASSYQAGVPDTQY
V gene: TRBV28; clone size: -; J gene: TRBJ2-7; CDR3 protein: ASSLGGAALSYEQY
V gene: TRBV5-6; clone size: -; J gene: TRBJ2-3; CDR3 protein: ASSSQGADTQY
V gene: TRBV30; clone size: -; J gene: TRBJ2-2; CDR3 protein: AWNRGLTGELF
V gene: TRBV2; clone size: -; J gene: TRBJ1-1; CDR3 protein: ASILEGSTEAF
V gene: TRBV5-1; clone size: -; J gene: TRBJ2-7; CDR3 protein: ASSPNLSGRAFHEQY
V gene: TRBV14; clone size: -; J gene: TRBJ2-1; CDR3 protein: ASSPLGLADYNEQF
V gene: TRBV5-1; clone size: once; J gene: TRBJ2-7; CDR3 protein: ASSPGTSGEIKY
V gene: TRBV5-6; clone size: -; J gene: TRBJ1-1; CDR3 protein: ASSLGRSNTEAF
V gene: TRBV28; clone size: few; J gene: TRBJ2-2; CDR3 protein: ASSPPGLAGVSGTGELF
V gene: TRBV12-5; clone size: once; J gene: TRBJ2-3; CDR3 protein: ASAPLGGTDTQY
V gene: TRBV7-2; clone size: -; J gene: TRBJ2-7; CDR3 protein: ASSSKTSGRQPHEQY
V gene: TRBV2; clone size: once; J gene: TRBJ2-2; CDR3 protein: ASRRRGELF
V gene: TRBV7-9; clone size: -; J gene: TRBJ2-7; CDR3 protein: ASSLPGLAYEQY
V gene: TRBV6-1; clone size: -; J gene: TRBJ1-1; CDR3 protein: ASNERGGAF
V gene: TRBV28; clone size: -; J gene: TRBJ1-5; CDR3 protein: ASSLLAGYGGNQPQH
V gene: TRBV15; clone size: once; J gene: TRBJ1-2; CDR3 protein: ATSREQGQGLGYT
V gene: TRBV10-1; clone size: once; J gene: TRBJ2-2; CDR3 protein: ASSEWGDSTGELF
V gene: TRBV6-5; clone size: -; J gene: TRBJ2-7; CDR3 protein: ASSYAPLYEQY
V gene: TRBV11-1; clone size: -; J gene: TRBJ2-1; CDR3 protein: ASEIIYRGGNEQF
V gene: TRBV9; clone size: -; J gene: TRBJ1-1; CDR3 protein: ASSPPGYTEAF
V gene: TRBV7-2; clone size: -; J gene: TRBJ2-2; CDR3 protein: ASSLQGTGNTGELF
V gene: TRBV7-6; clone size: -; J gene: TRBJ1-1; CDR3 protein: ASSLPATGEVNTEAF
V gene: TRBV28; clone size: -; J gene: TRBJ1-5; CDR3 protein: ASSLLQPGSSNQPQH
V gene: TRBV2; clone size: -; J gene: TRBJ1-2; CDR3 protein: ASSEAGPEVFTNYGYT
V gene: TRBV15; clone size: -; J gene: TRBJ2-3; CDR3 protein: ATSRARLAGEADTQY
V gene: TRBV6-4; clone size: few; J gene: TRBJ2-3; CDR3 protein: ASSDGSGESDTQY
V gene: TRBV27; clone size: -; J gene: TRBJ1-5; CDR3 protein: ASSFSSRGRWH
V gene: TRBV5-1; clone size: once; J gene: TRBJ1-2; CDR3 protein: ASSLAGTGGLYGYT
V gene: TRBV7-8; clone size: -; J gene: TRBJ1-2; CDR3 protein: ASSFSNYGYT
V gene: TRBV14; clone size: -; J gene: TRBJ2-2; CDR3 protein: ASSQDVLAPPNTGELF
V gene: TRBV18; clone size: -; J gene: TRBJ2-5; CDR3 protein: ASSPSYKKETQY